Listed below are T cell receptor beta chains from one sample, sequenced in a study of blood T cell repertoires in COVID-19. This table comes from immunoSEQ multiplex PCR, and its TCRdb copy is limited to in-frame clones, with some not included. The data contain approximately 160,000 clones, over 60% of them singletons. Sequences were obtained from peripheral blood. These receptor sequences come from a man aged 55 to 70 with acute or convalescent COVID-19. The CDR3 runs from the conserved cysteine through the conserved F or W. A D gene is named only where the DNA matches it firmly. Expanded clones are given a class, and other clones once, few, many or no size at all.

abundance: .; j_gene: TRBJ1-4; d_gene: .; v_gene: TRBV5-6; CDR3nt: TGTGCCAGCAGCCTCGGGGGGGTTGAAAAACTGTTTTTT; CDR3aa: CASSLGGVEKLFF
abundance: .; j_gene: TRBJ1-3; d_gene: TRBD1; v_gene: TRBV18; CDR3nt: TGTGCCAGCTCACGAAGAGATTACGGGACAGAAATTGGAAACACCATATATTTT; CDR3aa: CASSRRDYGTEIGNTIYF
abundance: few; j_gene: TRBJ1-1; d_gene: TRBD1; v_gene: TRBV18; CDR3nt: TGTGCCAGCTCGCAGTCGACAGGGAAAAAGAACACTGAAGCTTTCTTT; CDR3aa: CASSQSTGKKNTEAFF
abundance: .; j_gene: TRBJ2-5; d_gene: .; v_gene: TRBV7-8; CDR3nt: TGTGCCAGCAGCTTAGGGGCAGAAGAGACCCAGTACTTC; CDR3aa: CASSLGAEETQYF
abundance: .; j_gene: TRBJ1-4; d_gene: TRBD1; v_gene: TRBV6-6; CDR3nt: TGTGCCAGCAGTTACGGGACAGAGAAACTGTTTTTT; CDR3aa: CASSYGTEKLFF
abundance: few; j_gene: TRBJ1-5; d_gene: TRBD1; v_gene: TRBV7-8; CDR3nt: TGTGCCAGCAGCCAGGTGGGACAGGGGGGGCGATTGCCCCAGCATTTT; CDR3aa: CASSQVGQGGRLPQHF
abundance: once; j_gene: TRBJ2-3; d_gene: TRBD2; v_gene: TRBV28; CDR3nt: TGTGCCAGCACGGTAGAACTAGCGGGGGGTGGAGGAGATACGCAGTATTTT; CDR3aa: CASTVELAGGGGDTQYF
abundance: few; j_gene: TRBJ2-7; d_gene: .; v_gene: TRBV30; CDR3nt: TGTGCCTGGGAAGACAGCTACGAGCAGTACTTC; CDR3aa: CAWEDSYEQYF
abundance: .; j_gene: TRBJ2-7; d_gene: TRBD1; v_gene: TRBV6-5; CDR3nt: TGTGCCAGCACTCGGACAGGTTCAAACGAGCAGTACTTC; CDR3aa: CASTRTGSNEQYF
abundance: .; j_gene: TRBJ2-4; d_gene: TRBD1; v_gene: TRBV11-2; CDR3nt: TGTGCCAGCAGCACCGGACAGGGGACGGTCAGCAAAAACATTCAGTACTTC; CDR3aa: CASSTGQGTVSKNIQYF
abundance: .; j_gene: TRBJ2-1; d_gene: TRBD2; v_gene: TRBV5-1; CDR3nt: TGCGCCAGCAGCTTTAGACTAGCGGGGGGACAGAATGAGCAGTTCTTC; CDR3aa: CASSFRLAGGQNEQFF
abundance: .; j_gene: TRBJ1-1; d_gene: .; v_gene: TRBV9; CDR3nt: TGTGCCAGCAGCGCTACAGGGAACACTGAAGCTTTCTTT; CDR3aa: CASSATGNTEAFF
abundance: once; j_gene: TRBJ2-1; d_gene: .; v_gene: TRBV7-8; CDR3nt: TGTGCCAGCAGGGAGAGAGCCCACATTGAGCAGTTCTTC; CDR3aa: CASRERAHIEQFF
abundance: .; j_gene: TRBJ2-5; d_gene: TRBD2; v_gene: TRBV2; CDR3nt: TGTGCCAGCAGTGAAGCGCAGCCAGGACTAGCTTCAGAGACCCAGTACTTC; CDR3aa: CASSEAQPGLASETQYF
abundance: .; j_gene: TRBJ2-3; d_gene: TRBD1; v_gene: TRBV5-4; CDR3nt: TGTGCCAGCAGCTTGTTTGACAGGGGAAGAGGTACGCAGTATTTT; CDR3aa: CASSLFDRGRGTQYF
abundance: few; j_gene: TRBJ1-2; d_gene: TRBD1; v_gene: TRBV25-1; CDR3nt: TGTGCCAGCAGTGAACCCCCCGGACAGGGTAGAAGGGATGGCTACACCTTC; CDR3aa: CASSEPPGQGRRDGYTF
abundance: .; j_gene: TRBJ2-7; d_gene: TRBD2; v_gene: TRBV18; CDR3nt: TGTGCCAGCTCACCAGCAATAGCGGGGGGGCGAGAGCAGTACTTC; CDR3aa: CASSPAIAGGREQYF
abundance: .; j_gene: TRBJ2-3; d_gene: TRBD1; v_gene: TRBV18; CDR3nt: TGTGCCAGCTCACCACCGGGACAGGGCTTGGCAGATACGCAGTATTTT; CDR3aa: CASSPPGQGLADTQYF
abundance: .; j_gene: TRBJ2-7; d_gene: TRBD1; v_gene: TRBV4-2; CDR3nt: TGTGCCAGCAGCCAAGATCTAAGGGACAGCCGGCACGAGCAGTACTTC; CDR3aa: CASSQDLRDSRHEQYF
abundance: .; j_gene: TRBJ2-5; d_gene: .; v_gene: TRBV29-1; CDR3nt: TGCAGCGCGGGACGGCAAGAGACCCAGTACTTC; CDR3aa: CSAGRQETQYF
abundance: .; j_gene: TRBJ2-7; d_gene: .; v_gene: TRBV4-1; CDR3nt: TGCGCCAGCAGCCGTCCGGGACAAAGCTACGAGCAGTACTTC; CDR3aa: CASSRPGQSYEQYF